This T cell receptor (beta chain) was identified during a study of cytomegalovirus exposure and HLA in healthy donors. Per the germline V gene, CDR1 is MDHEN and CDR2 is SYDVKM. V lost 5 bases to trimming and J lost 7 bases, with 3 bases between them. The CDR3 extends over 11 amino acids. The PCR employed 60 Vbeta primers together with 13 Jbeta primers. Repertoires were generated with immunoSEQ multiplex PCR, while TCRdb's copy carries only in-frame clones and drops some. This sample yields some 200,000 clones, of which roughly 84% are seen a single time; 1.2% to 1.5% belongs to the top ten. Study-level points and caveats: Most CMV-associated TCR beta chains appeared HLA-restricted in a later analysis. For presence/absence analyses, sequencing depth was assumed to be roughly uniform across donors.

Remarks on this clone: Antigen: not known.

This clonotype was obtained from a girl between 10 and 17 years old in good health and CMV-seronegative. This rearrangement joins TRBV28 to TRBJ1-6; unclear D gene. The specimen was PBMCs. CDR3 bases: TGTGCCAGCAGTGCGAATTCACCCCTCCACTTT. Translation gives CASSANSPLHF.